This T cell receptor (beta chain) was retrieved from a study of OX40 agonist ivuxolimab in advanced cancers. Findings and caveats of the study: CD8+ T cells were the subset that, on average, had more expanded clones than CD4+.

Of note for this clone: Its antigen remains unidentified.

Assay: immunoSEQ multiplex PCR; the TCRdb copy retains only in-frame clones and omits some. The data hold about 54,000 clones, with approximately 90% observed a single time. Germline assignment: CDR1 MNHNY and CDR2 SVGAGI (reference sequence). V lost 2 bases and J lost 7, with 6 bases in between. The CDR3 sequence is 12 residues long. The sequence was obtained from an adult with an advanced solid tumor such as melanoma, head and neck, liver or kidney cancer. The V and J genes are TRBV6-6 and TRBJ2-1; D ambiguous. Sequenced material: CD4+ or CD8+ T cells sorted from blood, taken in a trial of the OX40 agonist ivuxolimab. The CDR3 coding sequence is TGTGCCAGCAGTTACAAAGGGAATGAGCAGTTCTTC. This codes for CASSYKGNEQFF.